The 28 T cell receptor beta chains below were found in one sample sequenced in a study of cytomegalovirus exposure and HLA in healthy donors. Produced via immunoSEQ multiplex PCR; TCRdb's table is partial and in-frame only. The sample holds some 240,000 clones, around 87% seen once. Input material: PBMCs. These TCRs come from a woman between 18 and 29 years old in good health and CMV-seropositive.

V usage is TRBV20-1 and J usage is TRBJ2-3, with D perhaps TRBD1 (6 bases). CDR3 length: 11 residues. Trimming left V 3 bases short and J 9 bases short, with 10 bases between. Germline V gene lookup returns CDR1 DFQATT and CDR2 SNEGSKA (reference sequence). CDR3 residues: CSARRGGTQYF. In DNA form, the CDR3 reads TGCAGTGCTAGGCGAGGGGGAACGCAGTATTTT.

The chain employs TRBV14 and TRBJ2-1; possibly TRBD2 for D (5 bases). V was trimmed by 1 base and J by 6 bases, leaving 16 bases between them. The CDR3 consists of 16 residues. The V gene's germline CDR1 is SGHDN and CDR2 FVKESK. The CDR3 sequence is CASSQVSGLTLNEQFF. As DNA, the CDR3 is TGTGCCAGCAGCCAAGTCTCGGGGTTGACGCTCAATGAGCAGTTCTTC.

This sequence joins TRBV28 and TRBJ2-1; 9 nucleotides align to TRBD2. The CDR3 runs to 16 residues. Germline loops: CDR1 MDHEN, CDR2 SYDVKM. Losses at the gene ends were 2 bases for V and 5 bases for J; bases not matched to a gene: 7. The CDR3 DNA sequence: TGTGCCAGCAGTTTAAGGAGCGGGAGGAGGAACAATGAGCAGTTCTTC. This codes for CASSLRSGRRNNEQFF.

Concerning this clone: The junction departs from germline at one end; a sequencing error may be responsible. V usage is TRBV19 and J usage is TRBJ2-7; tentative D call: TRBD1 (5 bases). The CDR3 totals 14 residues. Germline CDR1 reads LNHDA; CDR2 reads SQIVND (reference sequence). The CDR3 DNA reads TGTGCCAGGAGTATTGAGACAGCCTATCGGGAGCAGTACTTC. Translating gives CARSIETAYREQYF.

This CDR3 reads CASSTRSSGTYEQYF. DNA of the CDR3: TGTGCCAGTAGTACCCGAAGTAGCGGGACCTACGAGCAGTACTTC. The chain uses TRBV19 and TRBJ2-7; 8 bases line up with TRBD2. With 4 bases clipped from V and 2 bases from J, the junction kept 7 bases outside the gene matches. Per germline, CDR1 LNHDA and CDR2 SQIVND (reference sequence). The CDR3 covers 15 residues.

This clone was found once. This chain joins TRBV9 and TRBJ2-7; 7 nucleotides align to TRBD1. This CDR3 comprises 15 residues. Trimming took 4 bases from V and 1 from J; bases not matched to a gene: 8. Per germline, CDR1 SGDLS and CDR2 YYNGEE. The CDR3 DNA reads TGTGCCAGCAGCCGACAGGGAGCCCTTTCCTACGAGCAGTACTTC. Translating gives CASSRQGALSYEQYF. The complete variable domain, with remaining parts taken from reference TRBV9 and TRBJ2-7, reads DSGVTQTPKHLITATGQRVTLRCSPRSGDLSVYWYQQSLDQGLQFLIQYYNGEERAKGNILERFSAQQFPDLHSELNLSSLELGDSALYFCASSRQGALSYEQYFGPGTRLTVT.

The gene calls are TRBV9 and TRBJ2-7, with 7 bases aligning to TRBD1. This CDR3 region has 15 residues. The V gene's germline CDR1 is SGDLS and CDR2 YYNGEE. J lost 1 base, V lost 5 bases, and 9 bases had no gene match. CDR3 bases: TGTGCCAGCAGTCCAGGGGGAACTACTTCCTACGAGCAGTACTTC. It yields the protein CASSPGGTTSYEQYF.

The V gene is TRBV2, the J gene TRBJ1-2, with 7 nucleotides matching TRBD1. Germline CDR1 SNHLY, CDR2 FYNNEI. The CDR3 is 15 residues long. The V segment lost 6 bases and the J segment 0 bases; nucleotides outside the gene matches: 7. The CDR3: CASRVGQVANYGYTF. Written as DNA, the CDR3 is TGTGCCAGCAGGGTCGGACAGGTCGCTAACTATGGCTACACCTTC.

The V gene is TRBV2, the J gene TRBJ2-3; D is undetermined. The germline V and J ends were trimmed by 4 bases and 6 bases, with 5 bases remaining between them. There are 11 residues in the CDR3. Germline CDR1 reads SNHLY; CDR2 reads FYNNEI. The CDR3 DNA is TGTGCCAGCAGTGCCGGGGATACGCAGTATTTT. Its translation is CASSAGDTQYF.

The chain recombines TRBV28 with TRBJ2-7; no definite D call. The germline V gene has CDR1 MDHEN and CDR2 SYDVKM. The CDR3 covers 17 residues. The V and J ends lost 7 bases and 3 bases respectively, with 25 bases between them. DNA of the CDR3: TGTGCCAGCACCCTCAGCTTCAGGTGGCCCAAAGACTACGAGCAGTACTTC. It specifies CASTLSFRWPKDYEQYF.

This rearrangement joins TRBV6-1 to TRBJ1-2; D ambiguous. This CDR3 comprises 14 residues. Trimming left V 6 bases short and J 1 base short, with 12 bases between. In germline, CDR1 is MNHNS, CDR2 SASEGT. The CDR3 coding sequence is TGTGCCAGCAGGGCCGGGAACTATAACTATGGCTACACCTTC. It codes for CASRAGNYNYGYTF.

The rearrangement links TRBV28 to TRBJ2-7, with TRBD2 matching 10 bases. CDR1 and CDR2 (germline): MDHEN, SYDVKM. With V trimmed by 7 bases and J by 3 bases, 9 bases remained unmatched. This CDR3 has 15 amino acids. The CDR3 region is CASTRTSGRNYEQYF. The CDR3 DNA sequence: TGTGCCAGCACCCGGACTAGCGGACGGAACTACGAGCAGTACTTC.

This chain connects TRBV28 to TRBJ2-6; tentative D call: TRBD2 (6 bases). Trimming stripped 3 bases from V and 0 bases from J, with 9 bases between. Germline V CDR1 and CDR2: MDHEN, SYDVKM. The CDR3 has 16 amino acids. CDR3: CASSLGGPSGANVLTF. For the CDR3, the DNA is TGTGCCAGCAGTTTGGGGGGACCCTCTGGGGCCAACGTCCTGACTTTC.

This chain connects TRBV10-1 to TRBJ1-1; 8 bases are a match to TRBD1. The CDR3 covers 14 residues. Germline loops: CDR1 WNHNN, CDR2 SYGVQD (reference sequence). V lost 3 bases to trimming and J lost 1 base; unmatched junction nucleotides: 1. CDR3 residues: CASSEGTGNTEAFF. DNA of the CDR3: TGCGCCAGCAGTGAAGGGACAGGGAACACTGAAGCTTTCTTT.

V and J are TRBV19 and TRBJ2-2; no clear D gene. Germline V gene data show CDR1 as LNHDA and CDR2 as SQIVND (reference sequence). This CDR3 comprises 14 residues. With 2 bases removed from V and 0 bases from J, the gap between germline ends came to 4 bases. The CDR3 bases are TGTGCCAGTAGTATACCTACGAACACCGGGGAGCTGTTTTTT. This codes for CASSIPTNTGELFF.

Concerning this clone: This sample also contains other DNA sequences that code for the same CDR3. The gene calls are TRBV28 and TRBJ1-1; D is unresolved. The germline CDR1 and CDR2 sequences are MDHEN and SYDVKM. This CDR3 comprises 13 residues. V was trimmed by 3 bases and J by 2 bases, leaving 7 bases between them. The CDR3: CASSFQANTEAFF. As DNA, the CDR3 is TGTGCCAGCAGTTTTCAGGCTAACACTGAAGCTTTCTTT.

CDR3 residues: CASSSGGVGGRKDNEQFF. The CDR3 nucleotides read TGTGCCAGCAGCTCCGGAGGGGTGGGCGGGAGGAAAGACAATGAGCAGTTCTTC. This chain joins TRBV7-3 and TRBJ2-1; 8 bases match TRBD2. The J segment lost 5 bases and the V segment lost 4 bases, leaving 16 bases of the junction unmatched. The CDR3 consists of 18 residues. Looked up from germline, CDR1 is SGHTA and CDR2 is FQGTGA.

This sequence joins TRBV28 and TRBJ2-2, with 7 bases fitting TRBD2. The CDR3 covers 15 residues. Germline lookup yields CDR1 MDHEN and CDR2 SYDVKM. V gave up 5 bases and J gave up 4 bases; unmatched junction bases: 7. For the CDR3, the DNA is TGTGCCAGCAGTCAGGCGGGAGTCGGCACCGGGGAGCTGTTTTTT. Protein product: CASSQAGVGTGELFF.

The V gene is TRBV9, the J gene TRBJ2-1; 10 bases are a match to TRBD2. Trimming removed 7 bases from V and 4 bases from J; junction bases left unmatched: 11. CDR1 is SGDLS, CDR2 YYNGEE, per germline. The CDR3 covers 16 residues. In nucleotides, the CDR3 is TGTGCCAGCTCCCTAGCGGGAGATCCCCCTTACAATGAGCAGTTCTTC. Protein sequence: CASSLAGDPPYNEQFF.

The chain is built from TRBV9 and TRBJ2-7; 7 nucleotides line up with TRBD2. CDR1 and CDR2 from the germline V gene are SGDLS and YYNGEE. V lost 4 bases and J lost 4; bases outside the gene matches: 8. The CDR3 length is 14 residues. CDR3 protein: CASSLGGSGYEQYF. CDR3 DNA: TGTGCCAGCAGCCTCGGGGGGAGTGGGTACGAGCAGTACTTC.

The rearrangement joins TRBV11-2 to TRBJ2-3; 14 bases line up with TRBD2. The ends lost 5 bases at V and 6 bases at J; junction bases unmatched: 7. CDR1 and CDR2 from the germline V gene are SGHAT and FQNNGV. This CDR3 has 16 residues. CDR3 bases: TGTGCCAGCAGCCCGGGACTAGCGGGAGTGGGGGATACGCAGTATTTT. Its translation is CASSPGLAGVGDTQYF.

This chain connects TRBV19 to TRBJ2-7, with a tentative D call TRBD1 (6 bases). Deletions cut 5 bases from V and 2 bases from J, with 16 bases between. Germline-derived CDR1 and CDR2 are LNHDA and SQIVND (reference sequence). The CDR3 spans 15 residues. In nucleotides, the CDR3 is TGTGCCAGTAGTCCCGGGACAACTAAGACCTACGAGCAGTACTTC. This translates into CASSPGTTKTYEQYF.

The chain joins TRBV6-5 to TRBJ1-1; 10 bases fit TRBD1. Looked up from germline, CDR1 is MNHEY and CDR2 is SVGAGI. CDR3 length: 15 amino acids. With 7 bases clipped from V and 1 base from J, the junction kept 6 bases outside the gene matches. CDR3 amino acids: CASNPRQGANTEAFF. CDR3 bases: TGTGCCAGCAACCCCCGACAGGGGGCGAACACTGAAGCTTTCTTT.

V usage is TRBV27 and J usage is TRBJ1-4; 8 nucleotides match TRBD1. The V gene end was trimmed by 3 bases and the J gene end by 0 bases; junction bases not matched to a gene: 6. Germline CDR1 reads MNHEY; CDR2 reads SMNVEV (reference sequence). The CDR3 runs to 17 residues. CDR3 region: CASSFRTGMTTNEKLFF. The CDR3 DNA reads as TGTGCCAGCAGTTTTCGGACAGGGATGACAACTAATGAAAAACTGTTTTTT.

The chain uses TRBV6-6 and TRBJ2-1; the match to TRBD2 covers 8 bases. The V segment lost 4 bases and the J segment 6 bases; nucleotides outside the gene matches: 8. The V gene's germline CDR1 is MNHNY and CDR2 SVGAGI (reference sequence). This CDR3 contains 15 residues. CDR3 region: CASSSGLEGGNEQFF. CDR3 DNA: TGTGCCAGCAGTTCGGGACTAGAGGGTGGCAATGAGCAGTTCTTC.

The chain is built from TRBV28 and TRBJ2-7; TRBD1 matches 11 bases. The V and J ends lost 9 bases and 1 base, in that order; junction bases with no gene match: 11. Germline CDR1 reads MDHEN; CDR2 reads SYDVKM. The CDR3 totals 16 residues. CDR3 nucleotide sequence: TGTGCCAGTCTACCGTACGGACAGGGGGCTTCCTACGAGCAGTACTTC. It encodes CASLPYGQGASYEQYF.

A single count supports this clone. CDR3 sequence: CASSYAAVTIYEQYF. CDR3 bases: TGTGCCAGCAGTTATGCGGCAGTAACAATCTACGAGCAGTACTTC. This chain uses TRBV6-5 with TRBJ2-7; D uncertain. The CDR3 is 15 amino acids. CDR1 is MNHEY, CDR2 SVGAGI, per germline. Trimming left V 3 bases short and J 3 bases short, with 15 bases between.

The count of this clone is one. V is TRBV9 and J is TRBJ1-4; D ambiguous. There are 15 residues in the CDR3. The V end lost 0 bases, the J end lost 7 bases, and 13 bases lay between the germline ends. Germline V gene data show CDR1 as SGDLS and CDR2 as YYNGEE. CDR3 sequence reads: CASSVGGGSPEKLFF. The CDR3 bases are TGTGCCAGCAGCGTAGGAGGAGGTTCCCCTGAAAAACTGTTTTTT.